These 14 T cell receptor beta chains share one sample of origin, sequenced in a study of CD8 T cells in Susac syndrome (dated by TCRdb to about 2019). The protocol used for the library was the immunoSEQ multiplex PCR assay. RNA was extracted using the RNeasy kit, and about 0.45 to 1 microgram was reverse transcribed with random hexamers. Through fastp at Q25 and MiXCR, TCRdb rebuilt clones from the public reads, retaining in-frame beta chains. Rows with one shared CDR3 protein collapse into an entry with the most common genes and DNA. The table for this sample lists 170,000 or so distinct CDR3 sequences; 80% to 95% of them were counted only once. Approximately 0.09% of the sample belongs to the ten largest clones. Material for sequencing was CD4+ T cells from PBMCs. All receptors derive from a human donor with multiple sclerosis.

This sequence joins TRBV13 and TRBJ2-4; no reliable D call. Trimming left V 5 bases short and J 1 base short, with 12 bases between. This CDR3 region has 15 residues. CDR1 and CDR2 from the germline V gene are PRHDT and FYEKMQ (reference sequence). CDR3 nucleotides: TGTGCCAGCAGCCTGTGGGCAGTCGCCAAAAACATTCAGTACTTC. Translation: CASSLWAVAKNIQYF.

The rearrangement uses TRBV11-2 and TRBJ2-4; possible D gene TRBD1, 6 bases. Between the trimmed V and J ends, which lost 2 bases and 0 bases, there was a span of 14 bases. Germline V gene sequence: CDR1 SGHAT, CDR2 FQNNGV. This CDR3 has 17 amino acids. Written as DNA, the CDR3 is TGTGCCAGCAGCTTATGGACAGATGGCGGAGCCAAAAACATTCAGTACTTC. Its protein is CASSLWTDGGAKNIQYF.

Only one count was recorded for this clonotype. V usage is TRBV20-1 and J usage is TRBJ1-1; D call uncertain. Trimming stripped 4 bases from V and 3 bases from J, with 6 bases between. CDR1 and CDR2 (germline): DFQATT, SNEGSKA (reference sequence). The length of the CDR3 is 11 residues. CDR3: CSAKGYTEAFF. The CDR3 bases are TGCAGTGCTAAGGGATACACTGAAGCTTTCTTT.

The V and J genes are TRBV20-1 and TRBJ2-2, with 8 bases that match TRBD2. The germline gives CDR1 DFQATT, CDR2 SNEGSKA (reference sequence). J gave up 7 bases and V 3 bases, and 10 bases lay outside the gene matches. The CDR3 spans 15 residues. This CDR3 reads CSARAGGWLGGELFF. In DNA form, the CDR3 reads TGCAGTGCTAGGGCGGGAGGATGGTTGGGCGGGGAGCTGTTTTTT.

This chain joins TRBV18 and TRBJ1-2, with 8 bases that match TRBD1. The germline V gene has CDR1 KGHSH and CDR2 LQKENI. The CDR3 runs 14 residues. With 6 bases clipped from V and 4 bases from J, the junction kept 7 bases outside the gene matches. This CDR3 reads CASSTTGDGYGYTF. Here the CDR3 DNA reads TGTGCCAGCTCTACGACAGGGGACGGCTATGGCTACACCTTC.

V usage is TRBV6-5 and J usage is TRBJ2-7, with 11 bases fitting TRBD1. V shed 0 bases and J 2 bases; nucleotides not matched to a gene: 6. There are 17 residues in the CDR3. The germline V gene encodes CDR1 MNHEY and CDR2 SVGAGI. CDR3 region: CASSYSRTGGAPYEQYF. CDR3 nucleotide sequence: TGTGCCAGCAGTTACTCCCGGACAGGGGGCGCCCCCTACGAGCAGTACTTC.

The chain carries TRBV6-1 and TRBJ2-2, with D unclear. CDR3 length: 12 residues. CDR1 is MNHNS and CDR2 is SASEGT in the germline V gene. Trimming left V 8 bases short and J 4 bases short, with 8 bases between. The chain's CDR3 is CASGKVTGELFF. The DNA of the CDR3 is TGTGCCAGCGGAAAAGTCACCGGGGAGCTGTTTTTT.

V usage is TRBV3-1 and J usage is TRBJ2-3; D uncertain. The V end was cut by 4 bases, the J end by 0 bases, with 11 bases between. Germline V gene lookup returns CDR1 LGHDT and CDR2 YNNKEL (reference sequence). CDR3 length: 15 amino acids. CDR3 bases: TGTGCCAGCAGCCCCGCTAGAAGGAGCACAGATACGCAGTATTTT. The encoded protein is CASSPARRSTDTQYF.

The chain couples TRBV7-3 to TRBJ2-3, with TRBD1 as a possible D gene (5 bases). V dropped 6 bases and J dropped 0 bases, with 19 bases sitting between them. This CDR3 has 17 amino acids. Germline V gene data show CDR1 as SGHTA and CDR2 as FQGTGA. CDR3 DNA sequence: TGTGCCAGCAGTTACTCTGGACAAACTTCTAGCACAGATACGCAGTATTTT. Protein: CASSYSGQTSSTDTQYF.

The V and J genes are TRBV20-1 and TRBJ1-2, with D uncertain. The V gene's germline CDR1 is DFQATT and CDR2 SNEGSKA (reference sequence). The V and J ends lost 3 bases and 3 bases respectively, with 8 bases between them. The length of the CDR3 is 12 residues. CDR3 protein: CSASNEDYGYTF. CDR3 DNA sequence: TGCAGTGCTAGTAATGAAGACTATGGCTACACCTTC.

This clonotype was observed once. The chain is built from TRBV2 and TRBJ2-7, with a tentative D call TRBD2 (5 bases). V was shortened by 8 bases and J by 2 bases, with 7 bases between the two germline ends. This CDR3 has 11 amino acids. The germline gives CDR1 SNHLY, CDR2 FYNNEI. CDR3 sequence: CASALAYEQYF. As DNA, the CDR3 is TGTGCCAGCGCACTAGCCTACGAGCAGTACTTC. Drawing the rest from reference TRBV2 and TRBJ2-7, the complete variable domain is EPEVTQTPSHQVTQMGQEVILRCVPISNHLYFYWYRQILGQKVEFLVSFYNNEISEKSEIFDDQFSVERPDGSNFTLKIRSTKLEDSAMYFCASALAYEQYFGPGTRLTVT.

The table lists this clonotype with a count of one. The rearrangement joins TRBV12-3 or TRBV12-4 to TRBJ1-3, with no clear D. The CDR3 contains 14 residues. V was pared by 7 bases and J by 4 bases, with 14 bases between. CDR3 protein: CASTPNLSGNTIYF. CDR3 coding DNA: TGTGCCAGCACCCCGAACCTGTCGGGAAACACCATATATTTT.

This clonotype was found once. The chain joins TRBV28 to TRBJ1-5; no clear D. The V gene's germline CDR1 is MDHEN and CDR2 SYDVKM. Trimming shortened V by 3 bases and J by 1 base, and 4 bases separated the two germline ends. The CDR3 runs 13 residues. In nucleotides, the CDR3 is TGTGCCAGCAGTTTTACAAGCAATCAGCCCCAGCATTTT. This translates into CASSFTSNQPQHF.

The genes are TRBV6-4 and TRBJ2-4; D is tentatively TRBD1 or TRBD2 (5 bases each). Germline CDR1 is MRHNA and CDR2 is SNTAGT. The CDR3 spans 13 residues. The ends were cut back, 3 bases at V and 7 bases at J, with 10 bases in the middle. CDR3 DNA sequence: TGTGCCAGCAGTGAGGTAGAGGGGAACATTCAGTACTTC. It codes for CASSEVEGNIQYF.